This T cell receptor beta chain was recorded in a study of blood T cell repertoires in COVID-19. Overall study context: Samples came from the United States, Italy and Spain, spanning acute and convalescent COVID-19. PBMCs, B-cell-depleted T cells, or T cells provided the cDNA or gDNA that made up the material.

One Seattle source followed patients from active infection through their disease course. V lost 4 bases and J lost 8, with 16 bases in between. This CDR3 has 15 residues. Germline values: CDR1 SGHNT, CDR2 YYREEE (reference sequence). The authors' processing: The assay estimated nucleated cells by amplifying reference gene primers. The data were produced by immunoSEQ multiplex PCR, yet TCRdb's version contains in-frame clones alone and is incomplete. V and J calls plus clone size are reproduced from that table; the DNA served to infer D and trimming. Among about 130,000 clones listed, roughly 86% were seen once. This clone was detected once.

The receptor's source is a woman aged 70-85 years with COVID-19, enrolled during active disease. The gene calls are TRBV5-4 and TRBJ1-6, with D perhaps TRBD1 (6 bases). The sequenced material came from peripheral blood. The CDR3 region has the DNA TGTGCCAGCAGCCTTGGCGGGCAGGGGTATTCACCCCTCCACTTT. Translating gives CASSLGGQGYSPLHF. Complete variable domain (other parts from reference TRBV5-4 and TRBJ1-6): ETGVTQSPTHLIKTRGQQVTLRCSSQSGHNTVSWYQQALGQGPQFIFQYYREEENGRGNFPPRFSGLQFPNYSSELNVNALELDDSALYLCASSLGGQGYSPLHFGNGTRLTVT.